This T cell receptor (beta chain) was observed in a study of blood T cell repertoires in COVID-19. Only in-frame clones appear in the TCRdb table, and some are missing; sequencing was by immunoSEQ multiplex PCR. The repertoire holds 200,000 to 250,000 clones, with roughly 80% as singletons. Germline-derived CDR1 and CDR2 are SGHTA and FQGNSA. Trimming cost V 5 bases and J 4 bases, with 18 bases left between them. The CDR3 is 16 amino acids. Sequenced material: peripheral blood. This clonotype originated in an older woman who had recovered from COVID-19. This chain connects TRBV7-2 to TRBJ2-1; maybe TRBD2 (6 bases). The DNA for the CDR3 is TGTGCCAGCAGCCCCCGGTGGGCGGGGTTTTACAATGAGCAGTTCTTC. It codes for CASSPRWAGFYNEQFF.